Described below is a single TCR beta chain sequence and its context. The antigen is not known. The data were taken from a study of T cell responses to AZD1222 COVID-19 vaccine. Turning to the study itself: Researchers grouped second doses given at about 4 or about 12 weeks into one pool. Study-level points and caveats: Donors in the cohort were predominantly white British and more often female, and clonal diversity was possibly underestimated. The study identified only a handful of AZD1222 recipients as seropositive at baseline.

Profiling relied on immunoSEQ multiplex PCR, and the TCRdb table lists in-frame clones only, not all of them. The sample shows over 100,000 clones, 86% of them seen only once. The germline V gene has CDR1 MNHEY and CDR2 SMNVEV (reference sequence). V was pared by 7 bases and J by 0 bases, with 17 bases between. The CDR3 runs 16 residues. This chain joins TRBV27 and TRBJ2-3; D perhaps matches TRBD2 (7 bases). Source: peripheral blood, taken on day 0 of AZD1222 vaccination. This TCR derives from an adult in good health. CDR3 in amino acids: CASTARGRVSTDTQYF. CDR3 nucleotide sequence: TGTGCCAGCACTGCGAGGGGGAGGGTAAGCACAGATACGCAGTATTTT.